These T cell receptor beta chains were read from a single sample in a study of CD8+ T cells in alopecia areata. Only in-frame clones appear in the TCRdb table, and some are missing; sequencing was by immunoSEQ multiplex PCR. The profile shows over 100,000 clones, approximately 54% of them singletons. Here the sequenced sample was CD8+ T cells sorted from blood, taken at week 24, from a patient treated with tofacitinib. All receptors derive from a human donor with alopecia areata. CDR3s include the opening cysteine and the closing phenylalanine or tryptophan. Fields, in order: CDR3 length, V gene, J gene, D gene, CDR3 protein. D genes are given only for firm matches.

CDR3 length: 14
V gene: TRBV11-2
J gene: TRBJ1-5
D gene: NA
CDR3 protein: CASSLHRNNQPQHF

CDR3 length: 15
V gene: TRBV7-9
J gene: TRBJ2-7
D gene: TRBD1
CDR3 protein: CASSLGLTGEREQYF

CDR3 length: 14
V gene: TRBV25-1
J gene: TRBJ1-4
D gene: NA
CDR3 protein: CASSDWSTNEKLFF

CDR3 length: 13
V gene: TRBV11-2
J gene: TRBJ2-1
D gene: NA
CDR3 protein: CASSLPRRNEQFF

CDR3 length: 16
V gene: TRBV6-4
J gene: TRBJ2-6
D gene: TRBD1
CDR3 protein: CASSYTGGSGANVLTF

CDR3 length: 15
V gene: TRBV4-2
J gene: TRBJ1-1
D gene: NA
CDR3 protein: CASSQEPGMNTEAFF

CDR3 length: 14
V gene: TRBV4-1
J gene: TRBJ2-4
D gene: NA
CDR3 protein: CASSQDRIRDIQYF

CDR3 length: 14
V gene: TRBV7-3
J gene: TRBJ1-1
D gene: NA
CDR3 protein: CASSVGGLGTEAFF

CDR3 length: 14
V gene: TRBV21-1
J gene: TRBJ2-2
D gene: NA
CDR3 protein: CASSVDRNTGELFF

CDR3 length: 14
V gene: TRBV7-9
J gene: TRBJ2-5
D gene: TRBD2
CDR3 protein: CASSWTSSQETQYF

CDR3 length: 13
V gene: TRBV13
J gene: TRBJ2-7
D gene: TRBD2
CDR3 protein: CATSGGTPYEQYF

CDR3 length: 17
V gene: TRBV19
J gene: TRBJ1-5
D gene: NA
CDR3 protein: CASRSITGWGEVQPQHF

CDR3 length: 13
V gene: TRBV6-4
J gene: TRBJ2-2
D gene: NA
CDR3 protein: CASSDSDTGELFF

CDR3 length: 14
V gene: TRBV15
J gene: TRBJ2-7
D gene: NA
CDR3 protein: CATSDSSSSYEQYF

CDR3 length: 11
V gene: TRBV2
J gene: TRBJ2-3
D gene: NA
CDR3 protein: CATPGWDTQYF

CDR3 length: 15
V gene: TRBV15
J gene: TRBJ2-1
D gene: TRBD2
CDR3 protein: CATSIGRGGYNEQFF

CDR3 length: 13
V gene: TRBV7-9
J gene: TRBJ1-1
D gene: TRBD1
CDR3 protein: CASSLDRGVEAFF